What follows is one TCR beta chain and its context. This sample was included in a study of shared clonotypes between healthy human individuals. The authors distributed each subset's genomic DNA evenly over several immunoSEQ plates. Sequencing was performed with immunoSEQ multiplex PCR; in TCRdb, only in-frame clones are kept and a portion is missing. In the table there are about 480,000 clones, 75% to 80% of which are singletons. Per germline, CDR1 SGHTA and CDR2 FQGNSA. This CDR3 is 16 amino acids long. The V segment lost 5 bases and the J segment 5 bases; nucleotides outside the gene matches: 11. Input material: PBMCs. The origin of this receptor is a middle-aged woman in good health. Some clones in this sample may be carry-over from other donors' samples. The V gene is TRBV7-2, the J gene TRBJ2-2, with 7 bases matching TRBD1. The DNA of the CDR3 is TGTGCCAGCAGCCACAGGAACAGGGGATTAACCGGGGAGCTGTTTTTT. Its translation is CASSHRNRGLTGELFF. Using reference TRBV7-2 and TRBJ2-2 for the parts outside the CDR3, the full variable domain is GAGVSQSPSNKVTEKGKDVELRCDPISGHTALYWYRQSLGQGLEFLIYFQGNSAPDKSGLPSDRFSAERTGGSVSTLTIQRTQQEDSAVYLCASSHRNRGLTGELFFGEGSRLTVL.